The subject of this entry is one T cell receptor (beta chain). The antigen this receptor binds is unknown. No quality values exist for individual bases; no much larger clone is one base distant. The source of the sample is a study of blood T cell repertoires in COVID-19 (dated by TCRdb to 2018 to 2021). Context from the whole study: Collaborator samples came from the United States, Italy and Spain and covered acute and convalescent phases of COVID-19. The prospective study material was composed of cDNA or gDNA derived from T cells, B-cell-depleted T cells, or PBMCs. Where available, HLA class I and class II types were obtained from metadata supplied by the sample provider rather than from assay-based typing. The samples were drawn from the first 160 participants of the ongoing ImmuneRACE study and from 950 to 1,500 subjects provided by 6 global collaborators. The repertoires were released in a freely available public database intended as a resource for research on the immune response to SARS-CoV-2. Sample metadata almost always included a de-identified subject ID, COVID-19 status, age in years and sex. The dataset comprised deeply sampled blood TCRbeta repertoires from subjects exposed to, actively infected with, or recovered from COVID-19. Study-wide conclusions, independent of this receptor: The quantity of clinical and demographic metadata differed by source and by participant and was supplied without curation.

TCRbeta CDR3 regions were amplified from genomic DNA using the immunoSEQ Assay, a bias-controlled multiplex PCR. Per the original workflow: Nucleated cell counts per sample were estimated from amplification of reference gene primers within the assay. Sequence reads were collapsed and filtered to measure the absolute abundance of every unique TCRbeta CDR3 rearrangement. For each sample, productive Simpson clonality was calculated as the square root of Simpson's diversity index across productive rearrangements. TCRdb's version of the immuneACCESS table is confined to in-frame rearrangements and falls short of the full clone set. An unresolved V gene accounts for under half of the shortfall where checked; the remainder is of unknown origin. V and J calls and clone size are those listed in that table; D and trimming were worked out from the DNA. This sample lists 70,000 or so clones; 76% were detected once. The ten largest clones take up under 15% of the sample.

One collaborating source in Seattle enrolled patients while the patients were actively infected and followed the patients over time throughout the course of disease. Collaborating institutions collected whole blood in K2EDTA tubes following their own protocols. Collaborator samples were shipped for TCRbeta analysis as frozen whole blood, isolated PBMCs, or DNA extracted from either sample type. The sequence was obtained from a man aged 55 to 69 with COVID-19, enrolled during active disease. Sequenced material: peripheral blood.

The bases read TGTGCCAGCAGCTACCCAGGGAAGGCCCTAAACACCATATATTTT. Its protein is CASSYPGKALNTIYF. Recombination joined TRBV6-6 with TRBJ1-3; 5 matching bases give a weak D call of TRBD1. Trimming removed 6 bases from V and 6 bases from J, leaving 18 bases between the germline ends. From the germline V gene (reference sequence), CDR1 is MNHNY and CDR2 is SVGAGI. The CDR3 has 15 amino acids, counting the end cysteine and phenylalanine. The only DNA kept is the CDR3, 45 bases in frame from the first base.